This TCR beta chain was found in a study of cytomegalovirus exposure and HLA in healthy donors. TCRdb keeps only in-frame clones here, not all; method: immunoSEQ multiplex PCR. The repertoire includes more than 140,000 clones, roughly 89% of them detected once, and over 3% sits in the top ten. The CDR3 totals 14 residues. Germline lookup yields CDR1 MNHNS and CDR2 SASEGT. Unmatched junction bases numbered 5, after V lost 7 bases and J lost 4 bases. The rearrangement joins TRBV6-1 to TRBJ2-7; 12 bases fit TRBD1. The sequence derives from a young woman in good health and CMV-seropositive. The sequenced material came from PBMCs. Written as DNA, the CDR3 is TGTGCCAGCACCGAGGGACAGGGGGCGTACGAGCAGTACTTC. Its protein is CASTEGQGAYEQYF.